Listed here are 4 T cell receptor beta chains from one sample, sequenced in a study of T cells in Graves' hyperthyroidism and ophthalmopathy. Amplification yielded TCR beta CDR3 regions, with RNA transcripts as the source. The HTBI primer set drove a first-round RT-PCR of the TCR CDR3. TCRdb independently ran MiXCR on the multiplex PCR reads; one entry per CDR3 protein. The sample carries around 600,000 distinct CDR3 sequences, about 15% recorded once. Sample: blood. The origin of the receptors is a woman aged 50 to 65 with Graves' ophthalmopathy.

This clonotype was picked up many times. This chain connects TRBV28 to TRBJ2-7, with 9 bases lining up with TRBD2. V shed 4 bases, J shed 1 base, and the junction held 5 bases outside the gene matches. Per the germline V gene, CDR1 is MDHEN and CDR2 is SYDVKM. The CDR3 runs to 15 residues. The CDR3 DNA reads TGTGCCAGCAGTTGGGGGACTAGCAGTTCCTACGAGCAGTACTTC. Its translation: CASSWGTSSSYEQYF.

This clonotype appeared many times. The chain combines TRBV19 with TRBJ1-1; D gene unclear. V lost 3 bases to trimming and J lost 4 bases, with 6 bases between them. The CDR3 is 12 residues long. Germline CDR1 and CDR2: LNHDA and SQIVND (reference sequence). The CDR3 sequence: CASSMWFTEAFF. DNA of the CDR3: TGTGCCAGTAGTATGTGGTTCACTGAAGCTTTCTTT.

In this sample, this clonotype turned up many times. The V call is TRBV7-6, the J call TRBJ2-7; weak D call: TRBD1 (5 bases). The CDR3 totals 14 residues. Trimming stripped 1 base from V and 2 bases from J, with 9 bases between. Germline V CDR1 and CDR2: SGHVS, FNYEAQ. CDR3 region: CASSLGPGTYEQYF. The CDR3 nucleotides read TGTGCCAGCAGCTTAGGTCCAGGGACCTACGAGCAGTACTTC.

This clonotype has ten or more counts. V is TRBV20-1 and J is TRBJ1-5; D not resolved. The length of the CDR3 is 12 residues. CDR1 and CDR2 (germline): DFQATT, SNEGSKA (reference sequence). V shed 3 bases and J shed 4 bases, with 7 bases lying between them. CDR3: CSASDVNQPQHF. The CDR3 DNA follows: TGCAGTGCTAGTGACGTAAATCAGCCCCAGCATTTT.